These T cell receptor beta chains were read from a single sample in a study of T cell responses to AZD1222 COVID-19 vaccine. The table came from immunoSEQ multiplex PCR; TCRdb's copy has only in-frame clones and leaves some out. Of about 110,000 clones in the sample, more than 70% are singletons; the top ten hold roughly 4.5%. This specimen was peripheral blood, taken 28 days after the second AZD1222 dose. These receptors all come from an adult who received the AZD1222 COVID-19 vaccine. The CDR3 runs from the conserved cysteine through the conserved F or W. Fields, in order: D gene, CDR3 length, clone size, V gene, J gene, CDR3 DNA, CDR3 protein. The D gene is left open where the match is weak. Clone size appears in some rows only: once, few, many, or a class for an expanded clone.

-,15,-,TRBV14,TRBJ1-1,TGTGCCAGCAGCCAAAATTCTGGCAGCAACACTGAAGCTTTCTTT,CASSQNSGSNTEAFF
-,15,-,TRBV28,TRBJ1-4,TGTGCCAGCAGTCAGAGAGGGGGATTAGGGGAAAAACTGTTTTTT,CASSQRGGLGEKLFF
-,15,-,TRBV5-6,TRBJ1-2,TGTGCCAGCAGCCCCCACATAGGGAGAAGAGATGGCTACACCTTC,CASSPHIGRRDGYTF
-,12,once,TRBV6-1,TRBJ1-5,TGTGCCAGCAGTGAAAGGTGGGGGAACTGGCATTTT,CASSERWGNWHF
TRBD2,13,-,TRBV30,TRBJ2-7,TGTGCCTGGTCGACTAGCGGGGAGGGGGAGCAGTACTTC,CAWSTSGEGEQYF
-,12,-,TRBV29-1,TRBJ2-7,TGCAGCGTTATAGGGATGTTAGGGGAGCAGTACTTC,CSVIGMLGEQYF
-,17,-,TRBV5-1,TRBJ2-5,TGCGCCAGCAGCCCAGGACAGCCAGGCATTGCTCAAGAGACCCAGTACTTC,CASSPGQPGIAQETQYF
-,13,-,TRBV30,TRBJ1-5,TGTGCCTGGAGTGGGCAGGGTGATCAGCCCCAGCATTTT,CAWSGQGDQPQHF
TRBD1,16,-,TRBV7-2,TRBJ1-6,TGTGCCAGCAGCTTAAGGAGTAGACAGGGTAATTCACCCCTCCACTTT,CASSLRSRQGNSPLHF
TRBD1,14,-,TRBV7-3,TRBJ2-7,TGTGCCAGCAGCTTGGACAGGGGATCCTACGAGCAGTACTTC,CASSLDRGSYEQYF
-,15,-,TRBV4-3,TRBJ2-1,TGCGCCAGCAGCGGGGAGCATTCTAGGAGCAATGAGCAGTTCTTC,CASSGEHSRSNEQFF
-,15,-,TRBV9,TRBJ2-7,TGTGCCAGCAGCGGGGTAGGAGGGCTCGGGGGCGAGCAGTACTTC,CASSGVGGLGGEQYF
TRBD2,17,-,TRBV9,TRBJ2-1,TGTGCCAGCAGCGCCAGTCTAGCGGGGGCTCTCTACAATGAGCAGTTCTTC,CASSASLAGALYNEQFF
TRBD2,15,few,TRBV4-2,TRBJ2-1,TGTGCCAGCGGGGAGGGAGCCCCCTCCTACAATGAGCAGTTCTTC,CASGEGAPSYNEQFF
-,14,-,TRBV6-5,TRBJ1-6,TGTGCCAGCAGTTACGGGGAGGAAGGATCACCCCTCCACTTT,CASSYGEEGSPLHF
-,15,-,TRBV6-1,TRBJ1-2,TGTGCCAGCAGTGAATCCCGGACAGCTTACTATGGCTACACCTTC,CASSESRTAYYGYTF
TRBD2,17,-,TRBV7-9,TRBJ2-2,TGTGCCAGCAGCTTACCTACTAGCGGGAGAGAAACCGGGGAGCTGTTTTTT,CASSLPTSGRETGELFF
-,13,-,TRBV28,TRBJ1-1,TGTGCCAGCCCAACCCCGGGTTCCACTGAAGCTTTCTTT,CASPTPGSTEAFF
-,16,once,TRBV19,TRBJ2-7,TGTGCCAGTAGTATAGCTACGGGTGTCACAGGGTACGAGCAGTACTTC,CASSIATGVTGYEQYF
-,14,-,TRBV30,TRBJ1-2,TGTGCCTGGCTCCCCGAGGGAGCAAACTATGGCTACACCTTC,CAWLPEGANYGYTF
-,12,-,TRBV10-3,TRBJ1-2,TGTGCCATCAGTGAGGACGGATATGGCTACACCTTC,CAISEDGYGYTF